Below are 28 T cell receptor beta chains sequenced from a single sample in a study of T cell clonality in common variable immunodeficiency. Some clones are missing from TCRdb's copy, which holds only in-frame ones; the method was immunoSEQ multiplex PCR. This repertoire lists more than 65,000 clones without singletons; 0.65% to 0.8% sits in the top ten. The material sequenced was peripheral blood mononuclear cells. Source of these receptors: a person between 18 and 75 years old in good health.

This clone was observed at least ten times. The read falls 3 residues short of the CDR3 end, and the missing part is taken from the germline J gene. The V call is TRBV20-1, the J call TRBJ2-7, with 8 bases lining up with TRBD1. CDR3 size: 14 residues. Trimming cost V 5 bases and J 1 base; bases outside gene matches: 7. CDR1 is DFQATT, CDR2 SNEGSKA, per germline (reference sequence). CDR3 bases read: TGCAGTGCTTATGGACAGGGCGATTCCTACGAG. It encodes CSAYGQGDSYE. The full CDR3 is CSAYGQGDSYEQYF.

Many counts were recorded for this clone. The read falls 3 residues short of the CDR3 end, and the missing part is taken from the germline J gene. The gene calls are TRBV5-1 and TRBJ2-7, with D possibly being TRBD2 (5 bases). From germline, CDR1 is SGHRS and CDR2 YFSETQ. Trimming pared 2 bases from V and 5 bases from J, leaving 8 bases between. The length of the CDR3 is 12 residues. CDR3 protein: CASSLSGHEQYF. The sequenced CDR3 bases are TGCGCCAGCAGCTTAAGCGGCCACGAG. Drawing the rest from reference TRBV5-1 and TRBJ2-7, the complete variable domain is KAGVTQTPRYLIKTRGQQVTLSCSPISGHRSVSWYQQTPGQGLQFLFEYFSETQRNKGNFPGRFSGRQFSNSRSEMNVSTLELGDSALYLCASSLSGHEQYFGPGTRLTVT.

In its sample, this clone was seen many times. The read halts 3 residues ahead of the CDR3 end, with the missing end drawn from the germline J gene. The chain couples TRBV7-3 to TRBJ2-1; 8 nucleotides match TRBD1. Unmatched junction bases numbered 7, after V lost 2 bases and J lost 4 bases. Germline V gives CDR1 SGHTA, CDR2 FQGTGA. The length of the CDR3 is 16 residues. The covered CDR3 bases are TGTGCCAGCAGCTTATATGACAGGGGTCCTTACAATGAG. Translating it yields CASSLYDRGPYNE. The full CDR3 protein reads CASSLYDRGPYNEQFF.

This clone has at least ten counts. The read ends 3 residues early relative to the CDR3; the germline J gene fills the gap. This sequence joins TRBV5-4 and TRBJ2-3; D not certain. V shed 0 bases and J shed 4 bases, with 3 bases lying between them. Looked up from germline, CDR1 is SGHNT and CDR2 is YYREEE (reference sequence). The CDR3 length is 12 residues. This CDR3 is CASSLVSDTQYF. Partial CDR3 DNA: TGTGCCAGCAGCTTGGTATCAGATACG.

This clone was recorded many times. The CDR3 goes on 3 residues after the read ends, and that part is filled in from the germline J gene. The chain combines TRBV9 with TRBJ2-7; possibly TRBD1 for D (6 bases). Germline V gene lookup returns CDR1 SGDLS and CDR2 YYNGEE. The CDR3 is 14 amino acids. V lost 2 bases, J lost 2 bases, and 11 bases lay in between. The sequenced part of the CDR3 DNA is TGTGCCAGCAGCGTCCGGGACACTACCTACGAG. Residues: CASSVRDTTYE. From start to end, the CDR3 is CASSVRDTTYEQYF.

This clone was recorded at least ten times. Read sequence stops 3 residues before the CDR3 end, and the germline J gene provides the missing end. The chain links TRBV2 to TRBJ2-5, with a weak D call TRBD2 (6 bases). The CDR3 covers 13 residues. The V end lost 7 bases, the J end lost 4 bases, and 13 bases lay between the germline ends. The germline CDR1 and CDR2 sequences are SNHLY and FYNNEI. CDR3 loop: CASTGGIRETQYF. The sequenced part of the CDR3 DNA is TGTGCCAGCACCGGGGGAATCCGAGAGACC.

This clone was seen at least ten times. The read comes to an end 3 residues before the CDR3 does, leaving the germline J gene to fill in the end. The chain employs TRBV29-1 and TRBJ2-1; D unclear. Per germline, CDR1 SQVTM and CDR2 ANQGSEA. The CDR3 has 12 amino acids. Trimming stripped 2 bases from V and 7 bases from J, with 9 bases between. CDR3 DNA (partial): TGCAGCGTTGAAAGCCCAACGAATGAG. It is translated as CSVESPTNE. The full CDR3 sequence reads CSVESPTNEQFF.

This clone was detected ten times or more. The read terminates 3 residues before the CDR3 end, so the remaining end is supplied by the germline J gene. The V call is TRBV7-2, the J call TRBJ2-7; D gene ambiguous. The CDR3 loop spans 11 amino acids. Trimming left V 4 bases short and J 3 bases short, with 4 bases between. Germline CDR1 and CDR2: SGHTA and FQGNSA. The CDR3 sequence is CASSSLYEQYF. The DNA read from the CDR3 is TGTGCCAGCAGCTCCCTCTACGAG.

There are many counts of this clone. Sequencing ends 3 residues short of the CDR3 end; the germline J gene provides the rest. The chain employs TRBV7-8 and TRBJ1-5; 7 nucleotides align to TRBD1. V was clipped by 5 bases and J by 4 bases; unmatched bases: 11. The CDR3 loop spans 16 amino acids. Germline V gene data show CDR1 as SGHVS and CDR2 as FQNEAQ. The CDR3 loop reads CASSLRQGIRNQPQHF. The sequenced part of the CDR3 DNA is TGTGCCAGCAGCCTCCGACAGGGTATAAGGAATCAGCCC.

This clone was observed many times. The CDR3 loop reads CSAGGDFNTGELFF. CDR3 bases read: TGCAGTGCCGGGGGGGACTTTAACACCGGGGAG. The V and J genes are TRBV20-1 and TRBJ2-2; 8 nucleotides align to TRBD2. The read terminates 3 residues ahead of where the CDR3 ends, so the germline J gene completes it. CDR1 and CDR2 (germline): DFQATT, SNEGSKA (reference sequence). This CDR3 contains 14 residues. V shed 6 bases, J shed 2 bases, and the junction held 5 bases outside the gene matches.

This clone was detected ten times or more. The CDR3 end falls 3 residues outside the read, so it is completed with the germline J gene. This sequence joins TRBV20-1 and TRBJ2-3; 7 bases match TRBD2. V was clipped by 6 bases and J by 2 bases; unmatched bases: 8. Germline V gene data show CDR1 as DFQATT and CDR2 as SNEGSKA (reference sequence). The CDR3 spans 14 residues. The CDR3 DNA, read in part, is TGCAGTGCCTATAGCGGGTTAGTCACAGATACG. Its translation is CSAYSGLVTDT. The whole CDR3 is CSAYSGLVTDTQYF.

This clone was counted ten times or more. The read gets to within 3 residues of the CDR3 end, and the germline J gene fills in the rest. The V and J genes are TRBV18 and TRBJ2-5, with D possibly matching TRBD2 (5 bases). Trimming cost V 4 bases and J 4 bases, with 10 bases left between them. Germline assignment: CDR1 KGHSH and CDR2 LQKENI. The CDR3 runs 13 residues. CDR3 sequence reads: CASSRRGLETQYF. The sequenced part of the CDR3 DNA is TGTGCCAGCTCACGTCGGGGTTTAGAGACC. The whole variable domain, remainder taken from reference TRBV18 and TRBJ2-5, is NAGVMQNPRHLVRRRGQEARLRCSPMKGHSHVYWYRQLPEEGLKFMVYLQKENIIDESGMPKERFSAEFPKEGPSILRIQQVVRGDSAAYFCASSRRGLETQYFGPGTRLLVL.

This clone was seen ten or more times. Coverage ceases 3 residues before the CDR3 finishes, and the germline J gene fills in the end. The chain recombines TRBV24-1 with TRBJ2-7, with D perhaps TRBD1 or TRBD2 (5 bases each). V dropped 5 bases and J dropped 4 bases, with 11 bases sitting between them. Per germline, CDR1 KGHDR and CDR2 SFDVKD. The CDR3 totals 13 residues. CDR3 amino acids: CATSVEGQYEQYF. The sequenced part of the CDR3 DNA is TGTGCCACCAGTGTAGAGGGGCAATACGAG.

This clone was seen many times. The CDR3 end falls 3 residues outside the read, so it is completed with the germline J gene. This sequence joins TRBV18 and TRBJ1-3; TRBD1 aligns across 7 bases. Germline-derived CDR1 and CDR2 are KGHSH and LQKENI. This CDR3 region has 17 residues. With V trimmed by 2 bases and J by 3 bases, 10 bases remained unmatched. CDR3 in amino acids: CASSPLVRTGLGNTIYF. The part of the CDR3 DNA that was read is TGTGCCAGCTCACCATTGGTTCGGACAGGCCTTGGAAACACC.

This clone was seen repeatedly, ten times or more. The read halts 3 residues ahead of the CDR3 end, with the missing end drawn from the germline J gene. This chain uses TRBV7-8 with TRBJ1-1; D is perhaps TRBD1 (6 bases). V lost 5 bases to trimming and J lost 3 bases, with 10 bases between them. CDR3 length: 13 residues. Germline CDR1 SGHVS, CDR2 FQNEAQ. CDR3 loop: CASSLGGDTEAFF. The sequenced part of the CDR3 DNA is TGTGCCAGCAGCCTAGGGGGGGACACTGAA.

This clone was seen ten or more times. The read ends 3 residues shy of where the CDR3 ends; the end is completed using the germline J gene. The chain links TRBV7-2 to TRBJ2-5; 11 nucleotides agree with TRBD1. V was clipped by 5 bases and J by 1 base; unmatched bases: 3. Germline values: CDR1 SGHTA, CDR2 FQGNSA. CDR3 length: 15 amino acids. CDR3 bases read: TGTGCCAGCAGCCTGGACAGGGGGCCCCAAGAGACC. Amino acid sequence: CASSLDRGPQET. The full CDR3 reads CASSLDRGPQETQYF.

This clone was recorded many times. Coverage ceases 3 residues before the CDR3 finishes, and the germline J gene fills in the end. The chain joins TRBV30 to TRBJ2-5; D gene ambiguous. Germline CDR1 and CDR2: GTSNPN and SVGIG (reference sequence). The CDR3 extends over 13 amino acids. V lost 0 bases and J lost 4, with 9 bases in between. CDR3 bases read: TGTGCCTGGAGTGTATCCGTCAGAGAGACC. Translation gives CAWSVSVRET. The whole CDR3 protein is CAWSVSVRETQYF. Full variable domain (outside the CDR3, taken from reference TRBV30 and TRBJ2-5): SQTIHQWPATLVQPVGSPLSLECTVEGTSNPNLYWYRQAAGRGLQLLFYSVGIGQISSEVPQNLSASRPQDRQFILSSKKLLLSDSGFYLCAWSVSVRETQYFGPGTRLLVL.

There are many counts of this clone. The observed sequence ends 3 residues before the CDR3 terminus, with the missing tail filled in from the germline J gene. The chain links TRBV5-1 to TRBJ2-5; 7 positions agree with TRBD1. The J segment lost 5 bases and the V segment lost 4 bases, leaving 11 bases of the junction unmatched. The germline gives CDR1 SGHRS, CDR2 YFSETQ. The CDR3 covers 15 residues. CDR3 amino acids: CASSPRARGTETQYF. The DNA read from the CDR3 is TGCGCCAGCAGCCCGCGAGCCAGGGGGACGGAGACC. Complete variable domain (other parts from reference TRBV5-1 and TRBJ2-5): KAGVTQTPRYLIKTRGQQVTLSCSPISGHRSVSWYQQTPGQGLQFLFEYFSETQRNKGNFPGRFSGRQFSNSRSEMNVSTLELGDSALYLCASSPRARGTETQYFGPGTRLLVL.

This clone was seen many times. The CDR3 end is not reached by the read, which stops 3 residues before it; the germline J gene fills it in. The chain recombines TRBV7-3 with TRBJ1-1, with a weak D call TRBD1 (6 bases). This CDR3 has 13 amino acids. V was pared by 6 bases and J by 5 bases, with 13 bases between. Per germline, CDR1 SGHTA and CDR2 FQGTGA. The CDR3 reads CASRGGAGTEAFF. The CDR3 bases that were read are TGTGCCAGCAGGGGGGGGGCAGGTACTGAA.

This clone came up many times. The read finishes 3 residues shy of the CDR3 end, and the germline J gene is used to complete it. The V call is TRBV7-3, the J call TRBJ2-3; D is uncertain. V was cut by 5 bases and J by 5 bases, with 8 bases left in between. The CDR3 has 12 amino acids. Germline-derived CDR1 and CDR2 are SGHTA and FQGTGA. CDR3 bases read: TGTGCCAGCAGCCTCTCGGGAGATACG. Its translation is CASSLSGDT. The CDR3, in full, reads CASSLSGDTQYF. Based on the CDR3 plus reference TRBV7-3 and TRBJ2-3, the full variable domain is GAGVSQTPSNKVTEKGKYVELRCDPISGHTALYWYRQSLGQGPEFLIYFQGTGAADDSGLPNDRFFAVRPEGSVSTLKIQRTERGDSAVYLCASSLSGDTQYFGPGTRLTVL.

The table lists this clone with many counts. The CDR3 end is not reached by the read, which stops 3 residues before it; the germline J gene fills it in. The genes are TRBV19 and TRBJ1-1; 7 nucleotides align to TRBD1. This CDR3 contains 17 residues. V lost 5 bases and J lost 5; bases outside the gene matches: 17. Germline CDR1 is LNHDA and CDR2 is SQIVND (reference sequence). The part of the CDR3 DNA that was read is TGTGCCAGTAGTCCCCCTCGAGGGGGCGCGGAGTGGACTGAA. Amino acid sequence: CASSPPRGGAEWTE. The entire CDR3 reads CASSPPRGGAEWTEAFF.

This clone was detected ten times or more. The read ends 3 residues before the CDR3 terminus; that terminus is restored from the germline J gene. V usage is TRBV19 and J usage is TRBJ1-1; TRBD1 matches at 9 bases. This CDR3 has 13 residues. Unmatched junction bases numbered 3, after V lost 8 bases and J lost 2 bases. The germline V gene encodes CDR1 LNHDA and CDR2 SQIVND (reference sequence). CDR3: CASGDRDNTEAFF. The sequenced CDR3 bases are TGTGCCAGTGGGGACAGGGACAACACTGAA. The full variable domain, completed using reference TRBV19 and TRBJ1-1, is DGGITQSPKYLFRKEGQNVTLSCEQNLNHDAMYWYRQDPGQGLRLIYYSQIVNDFQKGDIAEGYSVSREKKESFPLTVTSAQKNPTAFYLCASGDRDNTEAFFGQGTRLTVV.

This clone has a count of ten or more. The read comes to an end 3 residues before the CDR3 does, leaving the germline J gene to fill in the end. J is TRBJ2-7 and V is TRBV30, with 7 bases matching TRBD2. The J segment lost 1 base and the V segment lost 5 bases, leaving 8 bases of the junction unmatched. The CDR3 extends over 14 amino acids. Per the germline V gene, CDR1 is GTSNPN and CDR2 is SVGIG (reference sequence). The sequenced CDR3 bases are TGTGCCTGGGGCGGGGGAGATTGGTCCTACGAG. Protein sequence: CAWGGGDWSYE. The entire CDR3 reads CAWGGGDWSYEQYF.

In its sample, this clone was seen many times. The missing CDR3 end, 3 residues past where the read stops, is filled in from the germline J gene. The genes are TRBV18 and TRBJ1-5; TRBD1 matches 10 bases. Germline values: CDR1 KGHSH, CDR2 LQKENI. Trimming at V came to 6 bases and at J to 7 bases, leaving 6 bases not matched to a gene. The length of the CDR3 is 14 residues. This chain's CDR3 is CASSPTGGEQPQHF. CDR3 DNA, as far as it was read: TGTGCCAGCTCTCCGACAGGGGGCGAACAGCCC. Full variable domain (missing parts from reference TRBV18 and TRBJ1-5): NAGVMQNPRHLVRRRGQEARLRCSPMKGHSHVYWYRQLPEEGLKFMVYLQKENIIDESGMPKERFSAEFPKEGPSILRIQQVVRGDSAAYFCASSPTGGEQPQHFGDGTRLSIL.

This clone was seen repeatedly, ten times or more. Read data end 3 residues before the CDR3 end; the end is taken from the germline J gene. The chain links TRBV20-1 to TRBJ2-5; D is ambiguous. The V gene lost 3 bases and the J gene lost 1 base, with 3 bases spanning the gap. The CDR3 is 11 residues long. The germline gives CDR1 DFQATT, CDR2 SNEGSKA (reference sequence). This CDR3 is CSASGQETQYF. The sequenced CDR3 bases are TGCAGTGCTAGCGGCCAAGAGACC.

This clone has at least ten counts. The read ends 3 residues early relative to the CDR3; the germline J gene fills the gap. This chain links TRBV30 with TRBJ1-3, with TRBD1 matching 7 bases. CDR3 length equals 13 residues. Germline V lookup: CDR1 GTSNPN, CDR2 SVGIG (reference sequence). J gave up 7 bases and V 0 bases, and 3 bases lay outside the gene matches. The sequenced CDR3 bases are TGTGCCTGGAGTGTCTTCAGGGGGAACACC. It codes for CAWSVFRGNT. The full-length CDR3 reads as CAWSVFRGNTIYF.

This clone was seen repeatedly, ten times or more. The read is 3 residues too short to cover the CDR3 end, so that end is filled in from the germline J gene. The chain combines TRBV6-2 or TRBV6-3 with TRBJ2-7, with TRBD1 identical over 9 bases. Germline trimming cut 3 bases from V and 4 bases from J; bases unmatched to any gene: 4. The CDR3 is 14 amino acids. Germline lookup yields CDR1 MNHEY and CDR2 SVGEGT. CDR3 in amino acids: CASSYRQGEYEQYF. The sequenced part of the CDR3 DNA is TGTGCCAGCAGTTATCGACAGGGGGAATACGAG.

In this sample, this clone turned up many times. The sequenced fragment ends 3 residues before the CDR3 boundary, so the rest is inferred from the germline J gene. V usage is TRBV19 and J usage is TRBJ2-3; 11 bases are a match to TRBD2. CDR1 and CDR2 from the germline V gene are LNHDA and SQIVND (reference sequence). V lost 3 bases and J lost 2; bases outside the gene matches: 4. This CDR3 is 16 amino acids long. CDR3 DNA (partial): TGTGCCAGTAGTATCACTAGCGGGAGTGTCACAGATACG. Protein sequence: CASSITSGSVTDT. In full, the CDR3 is CASSITSGSVTDTQYF.